This is a list of T cell receptor beta chains from one sample in a study of cytomegalovirus exposure and HLA in healthy donors. Sequencing was performed with immunoSEQ multiplex PCR; in TCRdb, only in-frame clones are kept and a portion is missing. Among 160,000 or so clones listed, roughly 76% were seen once. The sample consisted of PBMCs. All receptors derive from a woman aged 18 to 35 in good health and CMV-seropositive. Each CDR3 is given with its conserved first and last residue. The D gene is left open where the match is weak. Clone size, where shown, is once, few, many, or a class for clones that have expanded.

>TRBV27|NA|NA|TRBJ1-5|14
CASSFSRGNQPQHF
TGTGCCAGCAGTTTCTCACGGGGAAATCAGCCCCAGCATTTT
>TRBV7-2|NA|NA|TRBJ2-5|13
CASLRGPRETQYF
TGTGCCAGCCTGCGGGGGCCTCGAGAGACCCAGTACTTC
>TRBV4-1|TRBD1|NA|TRBJ1-6|16
CASSQAPGGADSPLHF
TGCGCCAGCAGCCAAGCCCCAGGGGGCGCGGATTCACCCCTCCACTTT
>TRBV29-1|TRBD1|NA|TRBJ2-7|15
CSVEGAQDRVGEQYF
TGCAGCGTTGAAGGGGCCCAGGACAGGGTAGGCGAGCAGTACTTC
>TRBV30|TRBD2|NA|TRBJ2-5|18
CAWRSSGGAFSTQETQYF
TGTGCCTGGAGATCAAGCGGGGGGGCCTTTTCAACACAAGAGACCCAGTACTTC
>TRBV4-1|TRBD1|NA|TRBJ1-1|15
CASSQEGQGGHEAFF
TGCGCCAGCAGCCAAGAGGGACAGGGGGGCCATGAAGCTTTCTTT
>TRBV15|NA|once|TRBJ2-7|13
CATSSTQGSEQYF
TGTGCCACCAGCAGTACCCAGGGTTCCGAGCAGTACTTC
>TRBV15|TRBD1|NA|TRBJ2-7|15
CATSRAGTADYEQYF
TGTGCCACCAGCAGAGCTGGGACAGCCGACTACGAGCAGTACTTC
>TRBV9|NA|NA|TRBJ2-2|14
CASRTAVATGELFF
TGTGCCAGCCGCACCGCTGTGGCCACCGGGGAGCTGTTTTTT
>TRBV7-2|TRBD1|once|TRBJ1-1|14
CASSWTGTYTEAFF
TGTGCCAGCAGCTGGACAGGGACGTACACTGAAGCTTTCTTT
>TRBV7-2|TRBD2|NA|TRBJ2-1|19
CASSLRRLAGAPTYNEQFF
TGTGCCAGCAGCTTACGTCGTCTAGCGGGGGCCCCAACCTACAATGAGCAGTTCTTC
>TRBV4-2|NA|NA|TRBJ1-2|14
CASSQDPYAVGYTF
TGTGCCAGCAGCCAAGATCCGTATGCGGTTGGCTACACCTTC
>TRBV19|NA|few|TRBJ1-1|16
CASRPRYGQTNTEAFF
TGTGCCAGTCGCCCTCGGTATGGGCAGACGAACACTGAAGCTTTCTTT
>TRBV30|TRBD1|NA|TRBJ1-2|14
CAWDGGQGMGGYTF
TGTGCCTGGGACGGGGGACAGGGGATGGGTGGCTACACCTTC
>TRBV4-3|TRBD1|NA|TRBJ2-7|15
CASSRGQGGSYEQYF
TGCGCCAGCAGCCGAGGACAGGGGGGTAGCTACGAGCAGTACTTC
>TRBV15|NA|once|TRBJ1-1|14
CATSRDIRNTEAFF
TGTGCCACCAGCAGGGACATACGGAACACTGAAGCTTTCTTT
>TRBV7-8|TRBD2|NA|TRBJ2-3|18
CASSLKLAGDPYTDTQYF
TGTGCCAGCAGCTTAAAACTAGCGGGGGATCCCTACACAGATACGCAGTATTTT
>TRBV4-2|TRBD1|NA|TRBJ2-6|21
CASSQYSITGTGNPGANVLTF
TGTGCCAGCAGCCAATACTCCATAACCGGGACAGGGAACCCTGGGGCCAACGTCCTGACTTTC
>TRBV13|NA|NA|TRBJ2-5|15
CASSLGSRGPETQYF
TGTGCCAGCAGCTTAGGCTCAAGGGGCCCGGAGACCCAGTACTTC
>TRBV5-6|NA|NA|TRBJ2-3|14
CASSLGGVTDTQYF
TGTGCCAGCAGCTTGGGGGGGGTCACAGATACGCAGTATTTT
>TRBV7-3|NA|few|TRBJ1-4|17
CASSFKPGRGINEKLFF
TGTGCCAGCAGCTTCAAGCCCGGCAGGGGTATCAATGAAAAACTGTTTTTT
>TRBV6-5|NA|NA|TRBJ1-5|13
CASRRQVSEPQHF
TGTGCCAGCAGGCGACAGGTCAGTGAGCCCCAGCATTTT